This TCR beta chain was recorded in a study of T-cell memory formation after mild COVID-19. Overall study results and limits: SARS-CoV-2 specificity of second-wave clones peaking day 37 was unconfirmed. In pre-infection memory, a portion of responding clones appeared, which suggested that cross-reactive memory joined. CD8+ contracting clones occupied EMRA, while CD4+ ones occupied mainly CM and EM.

Points on this clonotype: What it binds is unknown.

From the 5' RACE reads, TCRdb called clonotypes with MiXCR, one entry per CDR3 protein. This sample has some 270,000 distinct CDR3 sequences, with less than 20% found just once. Between the trimmed V and J ends, which lost 4 bases and 0 bases, there was a span of 11 bases. CDR1 is SGHRS, CDR2 YFSETQ, per germline. This CDR3 spans 14 amino acids. Sequences were obtained from PBMCs or a T cell subset sorted from them (not recorded which). The rearrangement joins TRBV5-1 to TRBJ2-7; maybe TRBD1 (5 bases). The receptor's source is an adult woman who had mild COVID-19 (a few samples of this study predate the infection). Cell type and time point are not known. The CDR3 loop is CASSERTHSYEQYF. The CDR3 coding sequence is TGCGCCAGCAGCGAACGGACACACTCCTACGAGCAGTACTTC. Looking up the rest from reference TRBV5-1 and TRBJ2-7 gives the full variable domain: KAGVTQTPRYLIKTRGQQVTLSCSPISGHRSVSWYQQTPGQGLQFLFEYFSETQRNKGNFPGRFSGRQFSNSRSEMNVSTLELGDSALYLCASSERTHSYEQYFGPGTRLTVT.